Listed here are 6 T cell receptor beta chains from one sample, sequenced in a study of blood T cells in healthy people across ages. The authors ran a second PCR of roughly 6 to 11 cycles using a sample-barcoded 5' primer and a J-beta primer mix. TCRdb reanalysed the 5' RACE reads using MiXCR and keeps one entry per CDR3 protein. Of 500,000 to 650,000 distinct CDR3 sequences in the sample, around 27% were seen once. Separately, the same data were catalogued under a study of T cells of mothers and their children.

Source material: blood. The receptors originated from a boy aged 2 to 9 in good health.

The chain links TRBV18 to TRBJ2-5; no firm D call. CDR1 is KGHSH, CDR2 LQKENI, per germline. Trimming removed 2 bases from V and 2 bases from J, with 12 bases in between. The CDR3 has 15 residues. The CDR3, as DNA: TGTGCCAGCTCACCATATACGATAACTCAAGAGACCCAGTACTTC. Protein: CASSPYTITQETQYF.

The CDR3 protein is CASSRRGAVNEQYF. Written as DNA, the CDR3 is TGTGCCAGCAGCCGCAGGGGGGCGGTCAACGAGCAGTACTTC. The chain employs TRBV27 and TRBJ2-7; maybe TRBD1 (7 bases). Germline CDR1 and CDR2: MNHEY and SMNVEV (reference sequence). The CDR3 has 14 amino acids. V lost 6 bases and J lost 5, with 17 bases in between.

This chain joins TRBV27 and TRBJ1-4; 7 nucleotides align to TRBD1. The CDR3 is 16 amino acids. V shed 7 bases and J 4 bases; nucleotides not matched to a gene: 12. Germline CDR1 is MNHEY and CDR2 is SMNVEV (reference sequence). In DNA, the CDR3 is TGTGCCAGCACCTCACGGCGGGACAGTTATAATGAAAAACTGTTTTTT. Translating it yields CASTSRRDSYNEKLFF. The full variable domain, with the rest looked up from reference TRBV27 and TRBJ1-4, is EAQVTQNPRYLITVTGKKLTVTCSQNMNHEYMSWYRQDPGLGLRQIYYSMNVEVTDKGDVPEGYKVSRKEKRNFPLILESPSPNQTSLYFCASTSRRDSYNEKLFFGSGTQLSVL.

This clonotype was found a few times. V usage is TRBV15 and J usage is TRBJ2-7; possibly TRBD2 for D (5 bases). The CDR3 consists of 16 residues. V was shortened by 0 bases and J by 3 bases, with 15 bases between the two germline ends. Germline V lookup: CDR1 LNHNV, CDR2 YYDKDF (reference sequence). CDR3 in DNA: TGTGCCACCAGCAGAGATCGGGCGGGCGCGATCTACGAGCAGTACTTC. Protein product: CATSRDRAGAIYEQYF.

This rearrangement joins TRBV20-1 to TRBJ1-1, with D possibly matching TRBD1 (5 bases). The CDR3 covers 15 residues. Germline V gene lookup returns CDR1 DFQATT and CDR2 SNEGSKA (reference sequence). The germline V and J ends were trimmed by 8 bases and 1 base, with 20 bases remaining between them. The CDR3 DNA sequence: TGCAGTCCACAAGGGGACGGCGGGTCGAACACTGAAGCTTTCTTT. Its translation: CSPQGDGGSNTEAFF.

This chain connects TRBV10-3 to TRBJ2-1; tentative D call: TRBD2 (5 bases). CDR1 ENHRY and CDR2 SYGVKD come from the germline V gene. V gave up 2 bases and J gave up 5 bases, with 19 bases separating them. The CDR3 consists of 17 residues. The CDR3 reads CAISERFSGSIDNEQFF. The CDR3 bases are TGTGCCATCAGTGAGAGGTTTAGTGGGAGTATCGACAATGAGCAGTTCTTC.